This entry lists 10 T cell receptor beta chains sequenced from one sample in a study of blood T cell repertoires in COVID-19. Profiling relied on immunoSEQ multiplex PCR, and the TCRdb table lists in-frame clones only, not all of them. The sample shows fewer than 85,000 clones, around three quarters of them seen only once. Specimen: peripheral blood. Receptors originate from a man aged 55 to 69 with active or convalescent COVID-19.

The J gene is TRBJ2-1, the V gene TRBV7-2; weak D call: TRBD1 (5 bases). CDR3 length: 12 amino acids. Germline V gene sequence: CDR1 SGHTA, CDR2 FQGNSA. V was clipped by 1 base and J by 12 bases, with 10 bases between them. CDR3 region: CASSLDRRVQFF. Written as DNA, the CDR3 is TGTGCCAGCAGCTTAGATCGCAGGGTGCAGTTCTTC. Full variable domain (rest looked up from reference TRBV7-2 and TRBJ2-1): GAGVSQSPSNKVTEKGKDVELRCDPISGHTALYWYRQSLGQGLEFLIYFQGNSAPDKSGLPSDRFSAERTGGSVSTLTIQRTQQEDSAVYLCASSLDRRVQFFGPGTRLTVL.

The chain carries TRBV9 and TRBJ2-2; D gene unclear. Per the germline V gene, CDR1 is SGDLS and CDR2 is YYNGEE. V was cut by 0 bases and J by 6 bases, with 6 bases left in between. CDR3 size: 13 residues. The CDR3 DNA follows: TGTGCCAGCAGCGTAGTTCCCGCCGGGGAGCTGTTTTTT. This sequence encodes CASSVVPAGELFF.

The chain uses TRBV30 and TRBJ2-1; 9 bases map to TRBD1. CDR1 is GTSNPN and CDR2 is SVGIG in the germline V gene (reference sequence). This CDR3 region has 17 residues. With V trimmed by 2 bases and J by 0 bases, 8 bases remained unmatched. The CDR3 loop is CAWSISVTGGSYNEQFF. DNA of the CDR3: TGTGCCTGGAGTATATCAGTGACAGGGGGCTCCTACAATGAGCAGTTCTTC.

The chain combines TRBV27 with TRBJ1-4; D uncertain. V was shortened by 3 bases and J by 7 bases, with 15 bases between the two germline ends. CDR1 is MNHEY and CDR2 is SMNVEV in the germline V gene (reference sequence). The CDR3 has 15 amino acids. CDR3: CASSFKPPPFEKLFF. The CDR3 region has the DNA TGTGCCAGCAGTTTCAAGCCCCCCCCTTTTGAAAAACTGTTTTTT.

The V and J genes are TRBV7-6 and TRBJ1-4; D possibly corresponds to TRBD1 (6 bases). The CDR3 consists of 16 residues. Trimming left V 8 bases short and J 7 bases short, with 23 bases between. The germline V gene encodes CDR1 SGHVS and CDR2 FNYEAQ. The CDR3 here is CASGGGPRGGREKLFF. The DNA of the CDR3 is TGTGCCAGCGGGGGGGGCCCTAGGGGAGGACGTGAAAAACTGTTTTTT.

This clone was recorded only once. The chain employs TRBV15 and TRBJ1-5; no reliable D call. Per germline, CDR1 LNHNV and CDR2 YYDKDF (reference sequence). V was trimmed by 8 bases and J by 4 bases, leaving 12 bases between them. The length of the CDR3 is 13 residues. The CDR3 nucleotides are TGTGCCACCTCCGCCATACTTAATCAGCCCCAGCATTTT. Translated, it gives CATSAILNQPQHF. Together with reference TRBV15 and TRBJ1-5, the CDR3 gives the full variable domain: DAMVIQNPRYQVTQFGKPVTLSCSQTLNHNVMYWYQQKSSQAPKLLFHYYDKDFNNEADTPDNFQSRRPNTSFCFLDIRSPGLGDTAMYLCATSAILNQPQHFGDGTRLSIL.

V gene TRBV28 combines with J gene TRBJ1-5; a weak D match, TRBD1 (5 bases). V was pared by 3 bases and J by 5 bases, with 14 bases between. This CDR3 contains 15 residues. CDR1 MDHEN and CDR2 SYDVKM come from the germline V gene. CDR3 region: CASSFLGRRDQPQHF. The CDR3 DNA is TGTGCCAGCAGTTTTCTGGGACGGAGGGATCAGCCCCAGCATTTT.

The genes are TRBV9 and TRBJ1-2, with D possibly TRBD1 on 5 matching bases. With 3 bases removed from V and 7 bases from J, the gap between germline ends came to 13 bases. Germline CDR1 is SGDLS and CDR2 is YYNGEE. There are 13 residues in the CDR3. The CDR3 loop reads CASSERGYGGYTF. CDR3 sequence (DNA): TGTGCCAGCAGCGAGCGGGGGTACGGTGGCTACACCTTC.

This clone has a single count. The V call is TRBV6-7, the J call TRBJ1-4, with D possibly matching TRBD1 (5 bases). TRBV6-7 is noted as an ORF with a role that remains uncertain. The CDR3 has 16 residues. Trimming left V 2 bases short and J 4 bases short, with 14 bases between. This CDR3 is CASSYPGHSLNEKLFF. The CDR3 DNA reads as TGTGCCAGCAGTTACCCCGGACATAGTCTTAATGAAAAACTGTTTTTT.

CDR3 sequence: CASSVSGGAVDEQFF. DNA of the CDR3: TGTGCCAGCAGCGTTTCGGGCGGGGCCGTGGATGAGCAGTTCTTC. The chain joins TRBV9 to TRBJ2-1; tentatively, D is TRBD2 (6 bases). This CDR3 spans 15 amino acids. Germline V gene data show CDR1 as SGDLS and CDR2 as YYNGEE. The V end was cut by 2 bases, the J end by 8 bases, with 17 bases between.